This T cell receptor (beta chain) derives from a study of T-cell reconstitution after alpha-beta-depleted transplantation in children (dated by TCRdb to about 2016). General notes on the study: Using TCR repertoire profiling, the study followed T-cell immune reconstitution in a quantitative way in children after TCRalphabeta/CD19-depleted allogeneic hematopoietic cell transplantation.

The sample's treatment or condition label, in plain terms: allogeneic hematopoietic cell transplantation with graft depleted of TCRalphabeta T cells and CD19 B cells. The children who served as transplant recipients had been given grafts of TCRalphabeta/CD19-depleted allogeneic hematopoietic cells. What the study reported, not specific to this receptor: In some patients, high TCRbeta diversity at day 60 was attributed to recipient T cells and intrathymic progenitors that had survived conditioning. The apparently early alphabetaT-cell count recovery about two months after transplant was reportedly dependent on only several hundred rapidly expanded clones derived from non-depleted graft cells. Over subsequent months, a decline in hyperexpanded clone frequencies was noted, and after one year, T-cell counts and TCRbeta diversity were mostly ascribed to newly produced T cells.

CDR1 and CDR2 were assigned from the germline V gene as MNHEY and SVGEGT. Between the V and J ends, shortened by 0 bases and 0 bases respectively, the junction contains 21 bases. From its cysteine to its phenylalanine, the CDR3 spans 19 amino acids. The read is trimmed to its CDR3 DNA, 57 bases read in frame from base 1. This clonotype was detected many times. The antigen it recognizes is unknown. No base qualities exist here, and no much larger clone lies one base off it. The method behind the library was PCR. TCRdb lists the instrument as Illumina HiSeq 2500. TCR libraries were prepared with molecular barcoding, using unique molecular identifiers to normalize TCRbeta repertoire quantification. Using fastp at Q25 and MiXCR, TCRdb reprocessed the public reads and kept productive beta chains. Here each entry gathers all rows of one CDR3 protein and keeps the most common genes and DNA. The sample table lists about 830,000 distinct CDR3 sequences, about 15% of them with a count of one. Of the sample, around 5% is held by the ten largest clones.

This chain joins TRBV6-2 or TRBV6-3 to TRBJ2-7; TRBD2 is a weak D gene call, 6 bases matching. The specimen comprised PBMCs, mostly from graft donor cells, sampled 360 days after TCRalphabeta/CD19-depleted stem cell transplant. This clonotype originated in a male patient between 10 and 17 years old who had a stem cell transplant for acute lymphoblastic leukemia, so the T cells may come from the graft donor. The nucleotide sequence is TGTGCCAGCAGTTACTCGACTCATGGGCCCAGGACTATCTCCTACGAGCAGTACTTC. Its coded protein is CASSYSTHGPRTISYEQYF.